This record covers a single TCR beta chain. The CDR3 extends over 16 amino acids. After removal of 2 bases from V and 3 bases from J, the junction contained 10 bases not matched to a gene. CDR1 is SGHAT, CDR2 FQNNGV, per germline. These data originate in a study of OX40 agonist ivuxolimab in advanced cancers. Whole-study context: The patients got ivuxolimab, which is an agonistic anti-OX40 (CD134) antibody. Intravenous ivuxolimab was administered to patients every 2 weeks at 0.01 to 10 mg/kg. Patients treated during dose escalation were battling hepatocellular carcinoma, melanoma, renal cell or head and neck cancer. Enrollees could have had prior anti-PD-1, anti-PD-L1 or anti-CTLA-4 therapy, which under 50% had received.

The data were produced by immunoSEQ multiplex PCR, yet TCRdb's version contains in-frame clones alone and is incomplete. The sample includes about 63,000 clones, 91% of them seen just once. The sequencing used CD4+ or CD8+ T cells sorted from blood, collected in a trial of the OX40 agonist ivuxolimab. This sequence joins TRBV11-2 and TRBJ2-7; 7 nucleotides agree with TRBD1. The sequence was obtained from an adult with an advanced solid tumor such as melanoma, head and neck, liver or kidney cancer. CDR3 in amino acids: CASSLTSGTVHYEQYF. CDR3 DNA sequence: TGTGCCAGCAGCTTAACTTCCGGGACAGTGCACTACGAGCAGTACTTC. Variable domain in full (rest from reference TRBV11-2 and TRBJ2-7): EAGVAQSPRYKIIEKRQSVAFWCNPISGHATLYWYQQILGQGPKLLIQFQNNGVVDDSQLPKDRFSAERLKGVDSTLKIQPAKLEDSAVYLCASSLTSGTVHYEQYFGPGTRLTVT.